These T cell receptor beta chains were read from a single sample in a study of blood T cell repertoires in COVID-19. Method: immunoSEQ multiplex PCR; TCRdb's copy keeps in-frame clones and lacks some. The sample holds 150,000 to 200,000 clones; 80% to 85% are singletons and the top ten take more than 14%. The sequenced sample was peripheral blood. These receptors came from a woman aged 70-85 years with COVID-19, enrolled during active disease. Each CDR3 is given with its conserved first and last residue. A D gene is named only where the DNA matches it firmly. Clone size is given for some rows only: seen once, a few or many times, or a class if the clone is expanded.

V	D	J	size	length	DNA	CDR3
TRBV7-3	.	TRBJ2-3	.	15	TGTGCCAGCAGCTTACAGGCCAGAAGCACAGATACGCAGTATTTT	CASSLQARSTDTQYF
TRBV7-2	TRBD1	TRBJ2-5	.	14	TGTGCCAGCAGCCGGGACAGGGGCCAAGAGACCCAGTACTTC	CASSRDRGQETQYF
TRBV10-1	.	TRBJ1-3	.	15	TGCGCCAGCAGTGAGTCGGCGGGCGCTGGAAACACCATATATTTT	CASSESAGAGNTIYF
TRBV3-1/TRBV3-2	.	TRBJ1-3	.	14	TGTGCCAGCAGCCGGGGGGGATCGGGAAACACCATATATTTT	CASSRGGSGNTIYF
TRBV29-1	.	TRBJ2-3	.	11	TGCAGCGTTGACAGATCCGATACGCAGTATTTT	CSVDRSDTQYF
TRBV28	.	TRBJ1-5	once	15	TGTGCCAGCAGTTTCGCAGGGAATGGGTATCAGCCCCAGCATTTT	CASSFAGNGYQPQHF
TRBV12-3/TRBV12-4	.	TRBJ1-1	.	13	TGTGCCAGCAGTACATACAGGGCCCCCGGGGCTTTCTTT	CASSTYRAPGAFF
TRBV4-1	.	TRBJ1-5	.	16	TGCGCCAGCAGCCACACTACTCGACAGCCTCTTCAGCCCCAGCATTTT	CASSHTTRQPLQPQHF
TRBV18	.	TRBJ1-1	.	16	TGTGCCAGCTCACCACAGGTTACAGGGATGAACACTGAAGCTTTCTTT	CASSPQVTGMNTEAFF
TRBV27	.	TRBJ1-6	.	13	TGTGCCAGCAGTCCGATACTGGAGTCACCCCTCCACTTT	CASSPILESPLHF
TRBV2	TRBD2	TRBJ2-2	.	15	TGTGCCAGCAGTGGTGGCAGGGAGGGCACCGGGGAGCTGTTTTTT	CASSGGREGTGELFF
TRBV18	TRBD2	TRBJ2-7	.	16	TGTGCCAGCTCACTGGGACTAGCGGGTGCCAGTCCCGAGCAGTACTTC	CASSLGLAGASPEQYF
TRBV28	TRBD1	TRBJ2-1	.	11	TGTGCCAGCAGCAGAGGGACAGGAGAGTTCTTC	CASSRGTGEFF
TRBV27	.	TRBJ2-1	.	13	TGTGCCAGCAGTTTAACAGGCCACAATGAGCAGTTCTTC	CASSLTGHNEQFF
TRBV28	.	TRBJ2-1	.	13	TGTGCCAGCAGACCTAGCTCCTACAATGAGCAGTTCTTC	CASRPSSYNEQFF
TRBV7-9	.	TRBJ1-6	.	14	TGTGCCAGCAGCTTAGGCTTAGTGAATTCACCCCTCCACTTT	CASSLGLVNSPLHF
TRBV27	.	TRBJ1-5	.	13	TGTGCCAGCAGCTCACAGCGCAATCAGCCCCAGCATTTT	CASSSQRNQPQHF
TRBV19	TRBD1	TRBJ1-4	once	15	TGTGCCAGTACCCCCTCGGACAGGGAGAGTGAAAAACTGTTTTTT	CASTPSDRESEKLFF
TRBV5-1	.	TRBJ1-4	.	16	TGCGCCAGCAGCTTGGGCGCAGGGGCAACTAATGAAAAACTGTTTTTT	CASSLGAGATNEKLFF
TRBV19	.	TRBJ2-4	.	17	TGTGCCAGTAGTATAGCCGGTGCGGGGGCGGCCAAAAACATTCAGTACTTC	CASSIAGAGAAKNIQYF
TRBV27	.	TRBJ1-2	.	16	TGTGCCAGCAGTACGACCTGGGCGACATTTAACTATGGCTACACCTTC	CASSTTWATFNYGYTF
TRBV6-5	.	TRBJ1-5	.	14	TGTGCCAGCACCGGTCCAAATAGCAATCAGCCCCAGCATTTT	CASTGPNSNQPQHF
TRBV28	.	TRBJ1-2	.	16	TGTGCCAGCAGTCCGGTTGAGGGCCATCAACTATATGGCTACACCTTC	CASSPVEGHQLYGYTF
TRBV28	TRBD1	TRBJ2-5	.	16	TGTGCCAGCAGTTTTAGGGACAGGGGGCAGGGAGAGACCCAGTACTTC	CASSFRDRGQGETQYF
TRBV19	.	TRBJ2-2	.	14	TGTGCCAGTACCTCAGAACCTGGGCCCGGGGAGCTGTTTTTT	CASTSEPGPGELFF
TRBV5-5	TRBD1	TRBJ1-5	.	15	TGTGCCAGCAGCTCGGCGGGACAGAAGGGTCAGCCCCAGCATTTT	CASSSAGQKGQPQHF
TRBV12-5	TRBD1	TRBJ1-1	.	17	TGTGCTAGTGGTTCTCGGACAGGACCCACTATGAACACTGAAGCTTTCTTT	CASGSRTGPTMNTEAFF
TRBV11-3	.	TRBJ1-6	.	14	TGTGCCAGCAGCTCAGGGGTAGTTAATTCACCCCTCCACTTT	CASSSGVVNSPLHF
TRBV7-8	.	TRBJ2-1	.	19	TGTGCCAGCAGCCCGCCCCGGAGCGGGCATAAGGGCTCCTACAATGAGCAGTTCTTC	CASSPPRSGHKGSYNEQFF
TRBV7-9	.	TRBJ2-7	.	15	TGTGCCAGCAGCTTCACAGGGACCTACGCTTCCGAGCAGTACTTC	CASSFTGTYASEQYF
TRBV29-1	.	TRBJ2-6	.	14	TGCAGCGTTCAACAGAGCTCTGGGGCCAACGTCCTGACTTTC	CSVQQSSGANVLTF
TRBV29-1	TRBD1	TRBJ1-2	.	13	TGCAGCGTTGTAGGGGGCTGGAGCTATGGCTACACCTTC	CSVVGGWSYGYTF
TRBV28	.	TRBJ1-5	.	15	TGTGCCAGCAGACTCAGGGGCTTCAGCAATCAGCCCCAGCATTTT	CASRLRGFSNQPQHF